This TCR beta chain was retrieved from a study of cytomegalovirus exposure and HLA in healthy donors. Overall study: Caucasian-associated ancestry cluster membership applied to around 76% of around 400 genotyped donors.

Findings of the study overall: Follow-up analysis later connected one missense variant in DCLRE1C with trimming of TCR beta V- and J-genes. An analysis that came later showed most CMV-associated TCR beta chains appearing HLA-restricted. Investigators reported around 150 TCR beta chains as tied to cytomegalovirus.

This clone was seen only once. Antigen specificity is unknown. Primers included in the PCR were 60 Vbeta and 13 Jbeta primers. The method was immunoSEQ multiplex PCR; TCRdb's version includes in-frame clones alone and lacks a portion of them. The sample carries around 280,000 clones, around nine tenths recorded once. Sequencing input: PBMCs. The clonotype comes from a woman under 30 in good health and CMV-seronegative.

CDR3 amino acids: CASSLDRTYNEQFF. The CDR3 DNA sequence: TGTGCCAGCAGTCTGGACAGGACATACAATGAGCAGTTCTTC. This chain joins TRBV5-4 and TRBJ2-1, with 7 bases lining up with TRBD1. V was pared by 5 bases and J by 4 bases, with 6 bases of the junction left unmatched. The germline V gene encodes CDR1 SGHNT and CDR2 YYREEE (reference sequence). This CDR3 contains 14 residues. Looking up the rest from reference TRBV5-4 and TRBJ2-1 gives the full variable domain: ETGVTQSPTHLIKTRGQQVTLRCSSQSGHNTVSWYQQALGQGPQFIFQYYREEENGRGNFPPRFSGLQFPNYSSELNVNALELDDSALYLCASSLDRTYNEQFFGPGTRLTVL.